Listed below are T cell receptor beta chains from one sample, sequenced in a study of T-cell reconstitution after alpha-beta-depleted transplantation in children. From the PCR reads, TCRdb called clonotypes with MiXCR, one entry per CDR3 protein. The sample consists of a few hundred thousand distinct CDR3 sequences, 10% of them appearing once. The sample here was PBMCs from the stem cell graft donor, taken from the stem cell graft. The receptors were gathered from a human donor who donated a stem cell graft to a child with acute lymphoblastic leukemia. CDR3s include the opening cysteine and the closing phenylalanine or tryptophan. Each record gives: CDR3 DNA, CDR3 protein, D gene, CDR3 length, J gene, V gene, clone size. A D gene is named only where the DNA matches it firmly. The listing skips clone size in some rows; elsewhere it reads once, few, many or a size class.

cdr3_nt: TGTGCCAGCAGCCAAGGGTTGGGGACGCGGCAGTATTTT
cdr3_aa: CASSQGLGTRQYF
d_call: NA
cdr3_length: 13
j_call: TRBJ2-3
v_call: TRBV4-2
clone_size: few

cdr3_nt: TGTGCCAGCAGCTCCCCCATGAGGTCGGTCGGGGAGCTGTTTTTT
cdr3_aa: CASSSPMRSVGELFF
d_call: NA
cdr3_length: 15
j_call: TRBJ2-2
v_call: TRBV5-5
clone_size: few

cdr3_nt: TGTGCCAGCAGACACTCCGGGACACCTTACGAGCAGTACTTC
cdr3_aa: CASRHSGTPYEQYF
d_call: NA
cdr3_length: 14
j_call: TRBJ2-7
v_call: TRBV28
clone_size: few

cdr3_nt: TGTGCCAGCAGCCGAGAGACTCTAGCGGGAGTCTACGAGCAGTACTTC
cdr3_aa: CASSRETLAGVYEQYF
d_call: TRBD2
cdr3_length: 16
j_call: TRBJ2-7
v_call: TRBV3-1
clone_size: few

cdr3_nt: TGCAGTGCCCACGATAGCGGGGGGGCCTACAATGAGCAGTTCTTC
cdr3_aa: CSAHDSGGAYNEQFF
d_call: TRBD2
cdr3_length: 15
j_call: TRBJ2-1
v_call: TRBV20-1
clone_size: NA

cdr3_nt: TGTGCCAGCAGTTTTTTCGGACTAGCGGGAGGGCCCTCCCACGAGCAGTACTTC
cdr3_aa: CASSFFGLAGGPSHEQYF
d_call: TRBD2
cdr3_length: 18
j_call: TRBJ2-7
v_call: TRBV12-3/TRBV12-4
clone_size: NA

cdr3_nt: TGTGCCAGCACCCGACAGGGAGGTTCCACAGATACGCAGTATTTT
cdr3_aa: CASTRQGGSTDTQYF
d_call: NA
cdr3_length: 15
j_call: TRBJ2-3
v_call: TRBV27
clone_size: many

cdr3_nt: TGTGCCAGCAGGGAGACAGTGGGCCATGGCTACACCTTC
cdr3_aa: CASRETVGHGYTF
d_call: NA
cdr3_length: 13
j_call: TRBJ1-2
v_call: TRBV6-1
clone_size: few

cdr3_nt: TGTGCCAGCAGTCAAGACAGGGGGTTGTACAATGAGCAGTTCTTC
cdr3_aa: CASSQDRGLYNEQFF
d_call: TRBD1
cdr3_length: 15
j_call: TRBJ2-1
v_call: TRBV28
clone_size: many

cdr3_nt: TGCAGCGTTGACGTAATCGGGGGTTGGAGAGAGACCCAGTACTTC
cdr3_aa: CSVDVIGGWRETQYF
d_call: NA
cdr3_length: 15
j_call: TRBJ2-5
v_call: TRBV29-1
clone_size: NA

cdr3_nt: TGCGCCAGCAGCTTCGCCACAGGGGGCCCCTACAATGAGCAGTTCTTC
cdr3_aa: CASSFATGGPYNEQFF
d_call: TRBD1
cdr3_length: 16
j_call: TRBJ2-1
v_call: TRBV5-1
clone_size: NA

cdr3_nt: TGTGCCAGCAGCCAAGATCAGGCAGTTTCCTACGAGCAGTACTTC
cdr3_aa: CASSQDQAVSYEQYF
d_call: NA
cdr3_length: 15
j_call: TRBJ2-7
v_call: TRBV3-1
clone_size: NA

cdr3_nt: TGTGCCAGCAGGGTGTGGGGGCGGGGCCTCGACAATGAGCAGTTCTTC
cdr3_aa: CASRVWGRGLDNEQFF
d_call: NA
cdr3_length: 16
j_call: TRBJ2-1
v_call: TRBV11-2
clone_size: many

cdr3_nt: TGTGCCAGCAGTTTATTCCCCTCTCTCTACAATGAGCAGTTCTTC
cdr3_aa: CASSLFPSLYNEQFF
d_call: NA
cdr3_length: 15
j_call: TRBJ2-1
v_call: TRBV27
clone_size: NA

cdr3_nt: TGCGCCAGCAGCCAAGAAGGCCGGGAGTCCTACGAGCAGTACTTC
cdr3_aa: CASSQEGRESYEQYF
d_call: NA
cdr3_length: 15
j_call: TRBJ2-7
v_call: TRBV4-3
clone_size: NA

cdr3_nt: TGTGCCATCAGTCCGGGACAGGGAAAAGGATCTGGGGCCAACGTCCTGACTTTC
cdr3_aa: CAISPGQGKGSGANVLTF
d_call: TRBD1
cdr3_length: 18
j_call: TRBJ2-6
v_call: TRBV10-3
clone_size: few

cdr3_nt: TGTGCCAGTAGTATTGATGGGAGGGTCAATGAGCAGTTCTTC
cdr3_aa: CASSIDGRVNEQFF
d_call: TRBD2
cdr3_length: 14
j_call: TRBJ2-1
v_call: TRBV19
clone_size: few

cdr3_nt: TGTGCCAGTAGTATGAGGGACCCAGTGGTAACCGGGGAGCTGTTTTTT
cdr3_aa: CASSMRDPVVTGELFF
d_call: NA
cdr3_length: 16
j_call: TRBJ2-2
v_call: TRBV19
clone_size: NA

cdr3_nt: TGCGCCAGCAGCCAAGTAGGTCGTCGGGGCACAGATACGCAGTATTTT
cdr3_aa: CASSQVGRRGTDTQYF
d_call: NA
cdr3_length: 16
j_call: TRBJ2-3
v_call: TRBV4-1
clone_size: NA

cdr3_nt: TGCAGTGCTATTGTTAGCGGGAGCGGGTATGGCACAGATACGCAGTATTTT
cdr3_aa: CSAIVSGSGYGTDTQYF
d_call: TRBD2
cdr3_length: 17
j_call: TRBJ2-3
v_call: TRBV20-1
clone_size: few

cdr3_nt: TGTGCCAGCAGCTTAGTAGTGGCCAATGAGCAGTTCTTC
cdr3_aa: CASSLVVANEQFF
d_call: NA
cdr3_length: 13
j_call: TRBJ2-1
v_call: TRBV7-9
clone_size: few

cdr3_nt: TGTGCCAGCAGCCAAGGACTAGCGGGATCCTTAGATACGCAGTATTTT
cdr3_aa: CASSQGLAGSLDTQYF
d_call: TRBD2
cdr3_length: 16
j_call: TRBJ2-3
v_call: TRBV7-9
clone_size: NA

cdr3_nt: TGTGCCATCAGTGTAGGGGGGCACGATTATGGCTACACCTTC
cdr3_aa: CAISVGGHDYGYTF
d_call: NA
cdr3_length: 14
j_call: TRBJ1-2
v_call: TRBV10-3
clone_size: once

cdr3_nt: TGTGCCAGCAGCTTAGCTGGTCCACAGAAAGAGACCCAGTACTTC
cdr3_aa: CASSLAGPQKETQYF
d_call: NA
cdr3_length: 15
j_call: TRBJ2-5
v_call: TRBV7-9
clone_size: NA

cdr3_nt: TGTGCCAGCAGCTTACGAATATCTGCGACCCCCCTCGGCTACAATGAGCAGTTCTTC
cdr3_aa: CASSLRISATPLGYNEQFF
d_call: NA
cdr3_length: 19
j_call: TRBJ2-1
v_call: TRBV7-8
clone_size: few

cdr3_nt: TGTGCCAGCAGTTACTCACAGCTCCAAGAGACCCAGTACTTC
cdr3_aa: CASSYSQLQETQYF
d_call: NA
cdr3_length: 14
j_call: TRBJ2-5
v_call: TRBV6-2/TRBV6-3
clone_size: NA

cdr3_nt: TGTGCCAGCAGTTTAATGGCAGGGAATGGCTACACCTTC
cdr3_aa: CASSLMAGNGYTF
d_call: NA
cdr3_length: 13
j_call: TRBJ1-2
v_call: TRBV12-3/TRBV12-4
clone_size: few

cdr3_nt: TGCAGTGCTAGAGGCCCCGGCCCCTTTCCACCCCTCCACTTT
cdr3_aa: CSARGPGPFPPLHF
d_call: NA
cdr3_length: 14
j_call: TRBJ1-6
v_call: TRBV20-1
clone_size: NA

cdr3_nt: TGTGCCAGCAGTGGGGGAGCGGGGACGAGCTCCTACAATGAGCAGTTCTTC
cdr3_aa: CASSGGAGTSSYNEQFF
d_call: TRBD2
cdr3_length: 17
j_call: TRBJ2-1
v_call: TRBV6-1
clone_size: NA